This entry describes one T cell receptor beta chain. Antigen specificity is unknown. The data were taken from a study of T-cell reconstitution after alpha-beta-depleted transplantation in children. It was with unique molecular identifiers that the TCRbeta library was prepared. TCRdb called the PCR reads again in MiXCR, with one record for every CDR3 protein. Of around 440,000 distinct CDR3 sequences listed, roughly 15% are singletons. Broader study findings: At one year after transplant, newly produced T cells mostly accounted for T-cell counts and diversity.

The CDR3 sequence is 16 residues long. With 6 bases clipped from V and 1 base from J, the junction kept 8 bases outside the gene matches. CDR1 and CDR2 (germline): DFQATT, SNEGSKA (reference sequence). The receptor comes from a boy less than two years old who had a stem cell transplant for Wiskott-Aldrich syndrome, so the T cells may come from the graft donor. Sample: PBMCs, mostly from graft donor cells, taken 360 days after TCRalphabeta/CD19-depleted stem cell transplant. The chain links TRBV20-1 to TRBJ2-5; TRBD2 matches 13 bases. CDR3 DNA: TGCAGTGCCACCGGACTAGCGGGGGTGCCCCAAGAGACCCAGTACTTC. Its protein is CSATGLAGVPQETQYF.